This T cell receptor (beta chain) was sequenced for a study of T cells in localized non-small cell lung cancer. Sequenced by immunoSEQ multiplex PCR; TCRdb stores in-frame clones only, minus some. Altogether under 20,000 clones are present, over 75% being singletons, with the ten largest covering about 8.4%. Germline-derived CDR1 and CDR2 are MGHDK and SYGVNS. V was pared by 3 bases and J by 8 bases, with 19 bases between. This CDR3 spans 15 amino acids. This clone appeared a single time. What it binds is not known. Regarding the study as a whole: Sequencing involved a lone tumor region, leaving heterogeneity possible. A median of roughly 52 of the top 100 tumor clones appeared in adjacent lung, which was paired and uninvolved.

J is TRBJ1-2 and V is TRBV25-1, with D maybe TRBD1 (5 bases). This TCR derives from a man aged 40 to 70 with stage I lung adenocarcinoma. The sample in question was peripheral blood, obtained before any cancer treatment. CDR3 protein: CASSDARGATIGYTF. CDR3 DNA: TGTGCCAGCAGTGACGCCCGAGGGGCAACTATAGGCTACACCTTC.